These T cell receptor beta chains were read from a single sample in a study of regulatory T cells in long-lasting Graves disease. TCRdb processed the multiplex PCR reads anew with MiXCR; each CDR3 protein has one entry. The top ten clones hold 40% to 55% of a sample with 700,000 or so distinct CDR3 sequences, roughly 30% of them seen once. The input for sequencing was peripheral blood mononuclear cells (PBMCs), taken when the disease was refractory, from a patient treated with antithyroid drugs. Source of these receptors: a female donor with Graves disease. The CDR3 runs from the conserved cysteine through the conserved F or W.

j_call	v_call	cdr3_aa
TRBJ1-6	TRBV9	CASSVGTGQGDSPLHF
TRBJ2-7	TRBV7-3	CASSLRNRRNKHEQYF
TRBJ1-1	TRBV6-9	CASSYSNPPEAFF
TRBJ1-1	TRBV6-1	CASRTTPATEAFF
TRBJ2-7	TRBV28	CASSFGRGTREQYF
TRBJ2-2	TRBV28	CASSLEGKGASGELFF
TRBJ1-1	TRBV9	CASSVALDAEAEAFF
TRBJ2-5	TRBV6-1	CASSESPGLTETQYF
TRBJ1-2	TRBV19	CASSMEGYYGYTF
TRBJ1-1	TRBV7-9	CASSLSPGEDPTEAFF
TRBJ2-1	TRBV28	CASSFLRAHNEQFF
TRBJ1-5	TRBV30	CAWSPPGSSNQPQHF
TRBJ1-2	TRBV6-2/TRBV6-3	CASSYSTGNNYGYTF
TRBJ1-5	TRBV7-9	CASQKSSNQPQHF
TRBJ1-2	TRBV6-2/TRBV6-3	CASSYSGHKNYGYTF
TRBJ2-5	TRBV6-5	CASSYNFGRGLRQETQYF
TRBJ1-1	TRBV5-1	CASSWDRGMGTEAFF
TRBJ1-1	TRBV19	CASSRVGTEAFF
TRBJ2-2	TRBV12-3/TRBV12-4	CASSLTDDGELFF
TRBJ2-5	TRBV29-1	CSVESGLETQYF
TRBJ1-5	TRBV5-5	CASSRTGGQSNQPQHF
TRBJ1-2	TRBV7-9	CASSLGDRGYGYTF
TRBJ2-7	TRBV7-6	CASSSAGESGKYEQYF
TRBJ2-6	TRBV5-1	CASSLGQGSSGANVLTF
TRBJ1-6	TRBV7-9	CASSLPSVAQGNSPLHF
TRBJ2-4	TRBV2	CASSLGQSVLQYF
TRBJ2-3	TRBV3-1	CASSQVERGSTDTQYF
TRBJ2-1	TRBV12-3/TRBV12-4	CASSLQGGEQFF
TRBJ2-7	TRBV2	CASTSQYF
TRBJ1-5	TRBV2	CASSLIDSSNQPQHF
TRBJ2-1	TRBV6-2/TRBV6-3	CASSYEAGYNEQFF
TRBJ2-5	TRBV12-5	CASGRGQGPAETQYF
TRBJ2-5	TRBV7-2	CASSFGSVPETQYF
TRBJ2-7	TRBV14	CASSQPGQGFYEQYF
TRBJ1-2	TRBV24-1	CATSDFGGNGYTF
TRBJ1-2	TRBV2	CASSELGTGVYGYTF
TRBJ1-2	TRBV6-5	CASSYRTGRVTRDGYTF
TRBJ2-5	TRBV7-9	CASSLSAGGETQYF
TRBJ2-5	TRBV7-6	CASSRGQTIQETQYF
TRBJ1-2	TRBV6-1	CASSEVRVINYGYTF
TRBJ2-7	TRBV29-1	CSVEDETGVGF
TRBJ2-5	TRBV15	CASRVTETQYF
TRBJ2-7	TRBV2	CASSRGLPPYEQYF